Listed below are T cell receptor beta chains from one sample, sequenced in a study of CD8 T cells in Susac syndrome. MiXCR, run by TCRdb on the immunoSEQ multiplex PCR reads, gives a single entry per CDR3 protein. This sample has under 200,000 distinct CDR3 sequences, with 95% to 97% found just once. Sequenced: CD4+ T cells from PBMCs. The origin of the receptors is a human donor with Susac syndrome. CDR3s include the opening cysteine and the closing phenylalanine or tryptophan. The D gene is left open where the match is weak. Rows give clone size only sometimes, using once, few, many, or a class for an expanded clone.

clone_size	v_call	j_call	d_call	cdr3_aa	cdr3_nt
-	TRBV24-1	TRBJ2-5	-	CATSDWGLGVQETQYF	TGTGCCACCAGTGATTGGGGACTTGGGGTCCAAGAGACCCAGTACTTC
-	TRBV5-6	TRBJ2-1	TRBD1	CASSSTGQGFANEQFF	TGTGCCAGCAGCTCGACGGGACAGGGGTTTGCCAATGAGCAGTTCTTC
-	TRBV7-9	TRBJ2-1	-	CASSLWSF	TGTGCCAGCAGCTTATGGTCCTTC
-	TRBV12-3/TRBV12-4	TRBJ1-6	-	CASKRDHNSPLHF	TGTGCCAGCAAGCGGGATCATAATTCACCCCTCCACTTT
-	TRBV30	TRBJ1-2	-	CAWSAGAGYGYTF	TGTGCCTGGAGTGCAGGGGCTGGGTATGGCTACACCTTC
-	TRBV5-1	TRBJ2-2	TRBD1	CASSPDRDNTGELFF	TGCGCCAGCAGTCCGGACAGGGACAACACCGGGGAGCTGTTTTTT
-	TRBV6-2/TRBV6-3	TRBJ1-6	-	CASGRSFNSPLHF	TGTGCCAGCGGAAGGTCGTTTAATTCACCCCTCCACTTT
-	TRBV19	TRBJ2-3	TRBD2	CASSTMASGSADTQYF	TGTGCCAGTAGTACCATGGCTAGCGGGAGTGCAGATACGCAGTATTTT
-	TRBV24-1	TRBJ2-2	TRBD1	CATSAPDRDTGELFF	TGTGCCACCAGTGCCCCGGACAGGGACACCGGGGAGCTGTTTTTT
-	TRBV12-3/TRBV12-4	TRBJ1-5	TRBD1	CASSAGGGGQPQHF	TGTGCCAGCAGCGCAGGGGGCGGAGGGCAGCCCCAGCATTTT
-	TRBV7-8	TRBJ1-1	-	CASSDRAEAFF	TGTGCCAGCAGCGACCGGGCTGAAGCTTTCTTT
-	TRBV6-5	TRBJ1-5	-	CASKTGGNQPQHF	TGTGCCAGCAAAACCGGGGGAAATCAGCCCCAGCATTTT
-	TRBV3-1	TRBJ2-2	-	CASSLSPRAGTLNTGELFF	TGTGCCAGCAGCCTCTCCCCGCGTGCCGGGACACTGAACACCGGGGAGCTGTTTTTT
few	TRBV27	TRBJ2-7	-	CASSVGRAYEQYF	TGTGCCAGCAGCGTTGGCCGGGCCTACGAGCAGTACTTC
-	TRBV9	TRBJ2-1	TRBD2	CASSVGASGYYNEQFF	TGTGCCAGCAGCGTAGGGGCTAGCGGGTATTACAATGAGCAGTTCTTC
-	TRBV4-2	TRBJ1-2	-	CASSQAQGDYGYTF	TGTGCCAGCAGCCAAGCACAGGGCGACTATGGCTACACCTTC
-	TRBV12-3/TRBV12-4	TRBJ2-2	-	CASSRSGVDTGELFF	TGTGCCAGTTCACGCAGTGGGGTCGACACCGGGGAGCTGTTTTTT
-	TRBV28	TRBJ2-7	-	CASGAALHF	TGTGCCAGCGGGGCAGCTTTGCACTTC
-	TRBV28	TRBJ2-6	-	CASRSTGSGANVLTF	TGTGCCAGCAGATCGACAGGCTCTGGGGCCAACGTCCTGACTTTC
-	TRBV12-3/TRBV12-4	TRBJ2-5	-	CASSQLGLSQETQYF	TGTGCCAGCAGTCAATTAGGACTTTCCCAAGAGACCCAGTACTTC
-	TRBV7-2	TRBJ1-6	-	CASSPDIQSPLHF	TGTGCCAGCAGCCCCGACATTCAATCACCCCTCCACTTT
-	TRBV29-1	TRBJ2-4	TRBD2	CSVGSGAGAGDIQYF	TGCAGCGTTGGATCGGGAGCGGGGGCGGGGGACATTCAGTACTTC
-	TRBV2	TRBJ2-2	TRBD2	CASRTAGGPGELFF	TGTGCCAGCAGGACGGCGGGAGGGCCAGGGGAGCTGTTTTTT
-	TRBV12-3/TRBV12-4	TRBJ2-1	TRBD2	CASSFGGSGDEQFF	TGTGCCAGCAGTTTCGGCGGGAGTGGCGATGAGCAGTTCTTC
-	TRBV7-2	TRBJ2-4	-	CASSLAGAGTQDF	TGTGCCAGCAGCTTAGCGGGTGCCGGGACTCAGGACTTC
-	TRBV20-1	TRBJ1-1	-	CSAEGLGGQNTEAFF	TGCAGTGCGGAGGGGTTGGGGGGACAGAACACTGAAGCTTTCTTT
-	TRBV3-1	TRBJ2-7	TRBD2	CASSQVRTSDEQYF	TGTGCCAGCAGCCAGGTTCGGACTAGCGACGAGCAGTACTTC
-	TRBV15	TRBJ2-4	-	CATSRGLNLAKNIQYF	TGTGCCACCAGCAGAGGACTAAACCTGGCCAAAAACATTCAGTACTTC
-	TRBV20-1	TRBJ1-6	TRBD1	CSARGRDSRDNSPLHF	TGCAGTGCTAGAGGTCGGGACAGTCGGGACAATTCACCCCTCCACTTT
-	TRBV4-1	TRBJ1-6	-	CASSQEGPESSYNSPLHF	TGCGCCAGCAGCCAAGAGGGTCCGGAGAGCTCCTATAATTCACCCCTCCACTTT
-	TRBV11-2	TRBJ2-5	TRBD2	CASSQDGGFRETQYF	TGTGCCAGCAGCCAAGACGGGGGGTTTCGGGAGACCCAGTACTTC
-	TRBV25-1	TRBJ2-3	-	CASSVPGSGDTQYF	TGTGCCAGCAGTGTGCCCGGGTCGGGAGATACGCAGTATTTT
-	TRBV7-8	TRBJ1-5	TRBD1	CASSFGQGFQPQHF	TGTGCCAGCAGTTTCGGACAGGGCTTTCAGCCCCAGCATTTT
-	TRBV2	TRBJ2-1	-	CASRYTAGEQFF	TGTGCCAGCCGATACACGGCAGGAGAGCAGTTCTTC
-	TRBV30	TRBJ2-2	TRBD2	CAWSGRTTGELFF	TGTGCCTGGAGCGGGAGGACCACCGGGGAGCTGTTTTTT
-	TRBV20-1	TRBJ2-3	TRBD2	CSARDALAGGSTDTQYF	TGCAGTGCTAGAGATGCACTAGCGGGAGGGAGCACAGATACGCAGTATTTT
-	TRBV6-2/TRBV6-3	TRBJ1-5	-	CASKYREINQPQHF	TGTGCCAGCAAATACAGGGAGATAAATCAGCCCCAGCATTTT
-	TRBV6-1	TRBJ2-3	-	CASSDPPRARNTQYF	TGTGCCAGCAGTGACCCCCCGCGAGCGAGAAATACGCAGTATTTT
-	TRBV7-9	TRBJ1-2	TRBD1	CASSYPGTAANYGYTF	TGTGCCAGCAGCTATCCCGGGACAGCAGCTAACTATGGCTACACCTTC
-	TRBV30	TRBJ1-5	TRBD1	CAWSKGTVNQPQHF	TGTGCCTGGAGTAAAGGGACAGTCAATCAGCCCCAGCATTTT
-	TRBV29-1	TRBJ2-1	-	CSVEGRGPSHDYNEQFF	TGCAGCGTTGAGGGCAGGGGACCATCCCATGACTACAATGAGCAGTTCTTC
once	TRBV29-1	TRBJ2-7	-	CSVEPTAEQYF	TGCAGCGTTGAACCGACAGCCGAGCAGTACTTC
-	TRBV19	TRBJ2-5	TRBD2	CASSSGGGQIQETQYF	TGTGCCAGTAGTAGCGGGGGGGGACAGATCCAAGAGACCCAGTACTTC
-	TRBV12-3/TRBV12-4	TRBJ2-5	-	CASSFGTDQETQYF	TGTGCCAGCAGTTTCGGGACGGACCAAGAGACCCAGTACTTC